What follows are 5 T cell receptor beta chains derived from one specimen sequenced in a study of blood T cells in healthy people across ages. The second PCR ran about 6 to 11 cycles with a sample-barcoded 5' primer and J-beta primers. Each CDR3 protein is one row after TCRdb ran MiXCR on the 5' RACE reads. The sample carries 540,000 or so distinct CDR3 sequences, roughly 48% recorded once. The sequenced sample consisted of blood. These receptors came from an older man in good health.

This clonotype came up once. The chain couples TRBV4-3 to TRBJ1-2; possibly TRBD1 for D (5 bases). V lost 0 bases and J 6 bases, leaving 11 bases between the germline ends. The CDR3 runs 14 residues. Germline-derived CDR1 and CDR2 are LGHNA and YSLEER. For the CDR3, the DNA is TGCGCCAGCAGCCAAGATTGGGGGTGGGATGGCTACACCTTC. This encodes CASSQDWGWDGYTF.

The chain couples TRBV28 to TRBJ2-7; D gene unclear. The CDR3 loop spans 14 amino acids. Germline CDR1 is MDHEN and CDR2 is SYDVKM. V was pared by 7 bases and J by 9 bases, with 22 bases between. The CDR3 sequence is CASIPRIPQTGQYF. The DNA of the CDR3 is TGTGCCAGCATCCCTCGGATCCCTCAGACGGGGCAGTACTTC.

This clonotype turned up a few times. This chain connects TRBV10-1 to TRBJ2-1; the match to TRBD1 covers 10 bases. The germline gives CDR1 WNHNN, CDR2 SYGVQD (reference sequence). The junction had 8 bases not matched to a gene; V was cut back by 4 bases and J by 8 bases. The CDR3 has 15 amino acids. CDR3 DNA: TGCGCCAGCAGTGTGTCCGGGACAGGGGTGCATGAGCAGTTCTTC. This codes for CASSVSGTGVHEQFF.

This clonotype came up many times. This rearrangement joins TRBV29-1 to TRBJ1-5; TRBD1 is a possible D gene (6 bases). This CDR3 has 13 residues. V lost 7 bases and J lost 5, with 15 bases in between. Looked up from germline, CDR1 is SQVTM and CDR2 is ANQGSEA. Here the CDR3 reads CSGPDSAHQPQHF. CDR3 nucleotides: TGCAGCGGCCCGGACAGCGCTCATCAGCCCCAGCATTTT.

The gene calls are TRBV29-1 and TRBJ2-7; TRBD1 matches 8 bases. Per germline, CDR1 SQVTM and CDR2 ANQGSEA. V gave up 4 bases and J gave up 6 bases; unmatched junction bases: 11. CDR3 length: 14 amino acids. CDR3 protein: CSVGWGNTGGEQYF. In DNA, the CDR3 is TGCAGCGTTGGTTGGGGGAATACAGGGGGCGAGCAGTACTTC.